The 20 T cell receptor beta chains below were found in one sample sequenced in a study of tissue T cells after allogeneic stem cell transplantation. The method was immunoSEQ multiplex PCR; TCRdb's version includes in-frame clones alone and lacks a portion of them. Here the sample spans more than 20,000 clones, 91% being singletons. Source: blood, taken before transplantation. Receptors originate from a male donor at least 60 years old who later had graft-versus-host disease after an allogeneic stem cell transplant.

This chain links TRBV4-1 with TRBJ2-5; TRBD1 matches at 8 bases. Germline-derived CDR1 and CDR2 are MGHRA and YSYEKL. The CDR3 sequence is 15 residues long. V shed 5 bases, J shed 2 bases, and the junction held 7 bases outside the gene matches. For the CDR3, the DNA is TGCGCCAGCAGCTCTCCCAACAGGGGGCAAGAGACCCAGTACTTC. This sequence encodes CASSSPNRGQETQYF.

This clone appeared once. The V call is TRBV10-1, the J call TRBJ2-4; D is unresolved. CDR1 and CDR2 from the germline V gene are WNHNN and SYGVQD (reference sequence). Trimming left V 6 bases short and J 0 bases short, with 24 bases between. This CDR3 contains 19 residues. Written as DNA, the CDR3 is TGCGCCAGCAGCCCCGTACTTTACCCTATCTACGGAGCCAAAAACATTCAGTACTTC. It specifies CASSPVLYPIYGAKNIQYF.

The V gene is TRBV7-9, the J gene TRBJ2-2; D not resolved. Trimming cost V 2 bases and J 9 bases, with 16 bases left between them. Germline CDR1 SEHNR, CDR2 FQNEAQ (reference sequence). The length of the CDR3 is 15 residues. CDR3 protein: CASSLNSQRNRELFF. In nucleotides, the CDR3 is TGTGCCAGCAGCTTAAACAGCCAACGAAATCGGGAGCTGTTTTTT.

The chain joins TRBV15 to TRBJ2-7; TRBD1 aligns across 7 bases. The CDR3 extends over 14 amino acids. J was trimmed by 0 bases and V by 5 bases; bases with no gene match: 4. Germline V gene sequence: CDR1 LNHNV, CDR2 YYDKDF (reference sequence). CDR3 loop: CATSARDSSYEQYF. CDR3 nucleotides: TGTGCCACCAGCGCCCGGGACAGCTCCTACGAGCAGTACTTC.

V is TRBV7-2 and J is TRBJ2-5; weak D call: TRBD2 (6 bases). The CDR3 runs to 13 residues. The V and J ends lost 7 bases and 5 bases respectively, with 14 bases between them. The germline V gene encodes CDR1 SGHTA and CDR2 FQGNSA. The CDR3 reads CASTAGIGETQYF. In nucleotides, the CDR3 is TGTGCCAGCACGGCGGGAATCGGTGAGACCCAGTACTTC.

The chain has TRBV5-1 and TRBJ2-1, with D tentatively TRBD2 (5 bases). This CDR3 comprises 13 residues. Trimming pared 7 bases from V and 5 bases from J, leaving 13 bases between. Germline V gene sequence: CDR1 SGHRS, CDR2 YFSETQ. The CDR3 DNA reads TGCGCCAGCTTAGGGCTAGCTAACAATGAGCAGTTCTTC. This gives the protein CASLGLANNEQFF. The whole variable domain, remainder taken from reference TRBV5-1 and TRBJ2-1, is KAGVTQTPRYLIKTRGQQVTLSCSPISGHRSVSWYQQTPGQGLQFLFEYFSETQRNKGNFPGRFSGRQFSNSRSEMNVSTLELGDSALYLCASLGLANNEQFFGPGTRLTVL.

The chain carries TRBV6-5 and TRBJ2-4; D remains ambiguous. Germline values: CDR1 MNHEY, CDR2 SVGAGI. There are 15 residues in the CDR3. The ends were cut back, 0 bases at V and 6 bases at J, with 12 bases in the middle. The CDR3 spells CASSYSRSLGNIQYF. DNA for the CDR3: TGTGCCAGCAGTTACTCTCGGTCTCTGGGAAACATTCAGTACTTC.

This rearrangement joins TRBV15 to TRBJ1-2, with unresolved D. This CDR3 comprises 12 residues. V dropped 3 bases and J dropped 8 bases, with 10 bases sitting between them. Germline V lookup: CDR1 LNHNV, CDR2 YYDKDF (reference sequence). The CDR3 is CATSRGPGGYTF. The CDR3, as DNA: TGTGCCACCAGCAGGGGCCCGGGGGGCTACACCTTC.

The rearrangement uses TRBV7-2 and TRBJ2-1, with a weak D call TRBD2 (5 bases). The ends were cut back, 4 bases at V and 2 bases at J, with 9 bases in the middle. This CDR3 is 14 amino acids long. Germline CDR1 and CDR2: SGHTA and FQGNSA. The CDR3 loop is CASSSRRAYNEQFF. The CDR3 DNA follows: TGTGCCAGCAGCTCCAGGCGGGCCTACAATGAGCAGTTCTTC.

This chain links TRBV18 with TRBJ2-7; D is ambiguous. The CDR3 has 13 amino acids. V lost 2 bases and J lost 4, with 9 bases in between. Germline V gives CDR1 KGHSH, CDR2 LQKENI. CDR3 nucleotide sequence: TGTGCCAGCTCACCAATTAAGGGATACGAGCAGTACTTC. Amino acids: CASSPIKGYEQYF.

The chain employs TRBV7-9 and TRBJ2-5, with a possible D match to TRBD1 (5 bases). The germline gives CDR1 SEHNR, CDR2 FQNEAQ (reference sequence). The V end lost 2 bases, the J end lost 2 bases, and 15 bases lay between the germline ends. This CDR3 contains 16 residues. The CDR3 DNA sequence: TGTGCCAGCAGCTTATCTAGGGGCGCGGTTCAAGAGACCCAGTACTTC. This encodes CASSLSRGAVQETQYF.

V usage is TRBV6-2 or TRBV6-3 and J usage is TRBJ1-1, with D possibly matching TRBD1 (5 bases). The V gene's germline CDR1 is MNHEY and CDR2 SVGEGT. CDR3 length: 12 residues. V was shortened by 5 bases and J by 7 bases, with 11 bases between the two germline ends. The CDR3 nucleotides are TGTGCCAGCAGTAAGGGGCCCTTTGAAGCTTTCTTT. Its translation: CASSKGPFEAFF.

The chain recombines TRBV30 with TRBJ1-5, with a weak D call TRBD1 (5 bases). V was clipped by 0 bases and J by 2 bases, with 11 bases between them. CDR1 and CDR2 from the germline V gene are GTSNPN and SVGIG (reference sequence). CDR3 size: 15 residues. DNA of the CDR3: TGTGCCTGGAGTGTATCCCAGGGTGGCAATCAGCCCCAGCATTTT. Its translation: CAWSVSQGGNQPQHF.

The CDR3 sequence is CASSPNSWGQEQYF. The CDR3 nucleotides are TGCGCCAGCAGCCCCAACTCCTGGGGTCAGGAGCAGTACTTC. The chain has TRBV4-3 and TRBJ2-7, with unresolved D. Germline CDR1 LGHNA, CDR2 YSLEER. CDR3 length equals 14 residues. The V end was cut by 4 bases, the J end by 7 bases, with 17 bases between.

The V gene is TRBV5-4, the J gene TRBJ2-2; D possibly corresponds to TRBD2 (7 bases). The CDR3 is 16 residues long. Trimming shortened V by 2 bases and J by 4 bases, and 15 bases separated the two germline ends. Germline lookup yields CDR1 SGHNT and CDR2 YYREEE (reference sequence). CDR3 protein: CASSLSGGAGTGELFF. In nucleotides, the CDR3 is TGTGCCAGCAGCTTATCGGGGGGCGCGGGCACCGGGGAGCTGTTTTTT. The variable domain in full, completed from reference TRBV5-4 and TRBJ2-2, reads ETGVTQSPTHLIKTRGQQVTLRCSSQSGHNTVSWYQQALGQGPQFIFQYYREEENGRGNFPPRFSGLQFPNYSSELNVNALELDDSALYLCASSLSGGAGTGELFFGEGSRLTVL.

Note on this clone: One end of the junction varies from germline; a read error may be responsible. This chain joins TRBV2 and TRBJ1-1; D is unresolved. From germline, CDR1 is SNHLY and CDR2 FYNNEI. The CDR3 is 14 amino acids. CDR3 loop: CASVYLLGNTEAFF. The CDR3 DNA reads TGTGCCAGCGTTTATTTACTGGGGAACACCGAAGCTTTCTTT.

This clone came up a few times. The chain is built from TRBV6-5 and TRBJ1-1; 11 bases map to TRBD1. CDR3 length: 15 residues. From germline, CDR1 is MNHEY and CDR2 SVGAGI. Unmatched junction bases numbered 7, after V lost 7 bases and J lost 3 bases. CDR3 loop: CASTGQGAGDTEAFF. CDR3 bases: TGTGCCAGCACAGGACAGGGGGCGGGGGACACTGAAGCTTTCTTT.

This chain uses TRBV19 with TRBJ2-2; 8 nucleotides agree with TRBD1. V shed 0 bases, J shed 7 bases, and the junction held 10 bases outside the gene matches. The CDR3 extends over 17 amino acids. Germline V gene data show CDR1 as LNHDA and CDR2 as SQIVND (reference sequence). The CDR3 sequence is CASSIDPRTGLGGELFF. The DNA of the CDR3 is TGTGCCAGTAGTATAGACCCCCGGACAGGGTTGGGCGGGGAGCTGTTTTTT. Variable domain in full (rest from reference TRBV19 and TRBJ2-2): DGGITQSPKYLFRKEGQNVTLSCEQNLNHDAMYWYRQDPGQGLRLIYYSQIVNDFQKGDIAEGYSVSREKKESFPLTVTSAQKNPTAFYLCASSIDPRTGLGGELFFGEGSRLTVL.

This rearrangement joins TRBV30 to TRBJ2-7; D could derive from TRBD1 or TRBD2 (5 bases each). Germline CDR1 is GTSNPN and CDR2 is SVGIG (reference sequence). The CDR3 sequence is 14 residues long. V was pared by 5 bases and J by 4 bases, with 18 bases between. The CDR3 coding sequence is TGTGCCTGGTCTAGAGGGGCGGTTCTATACGAGCAGTACTTC. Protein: CAWSRGAVLYEQYF.

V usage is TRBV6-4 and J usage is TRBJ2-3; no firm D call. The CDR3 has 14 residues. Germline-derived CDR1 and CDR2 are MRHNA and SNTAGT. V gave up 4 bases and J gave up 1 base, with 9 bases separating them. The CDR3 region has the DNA TGTGCCAGCAGTGCGCAGCAGGGCACAGATACGCAGTATTTT. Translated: CASSAQQGTDTQYF.